This T cell receptor beta chain was profiled in a study of cytomegalovirus exposure and HLA in healthy donors. Overall study: From donors who were HLA-typed, an early data release held approximately 80 million unique TCRs. Study observations and caveats: Within the data, a cluster of highly shared sequence variants was likely a sequencing artifact. Through in vitro validation, a few CMV-associated chains were shown to be specific for CMV antigens. Donors were assumed by presence/absence analyses to have roughly uniform sequencing depth.

This clone is a singleton in its sample. The target antigen is unknown. The CDR3 runs 14 residues. CDR1 MNHNS and CDR2 SASEGT come from the germline V gene. V shed 5 bases, J shed 5 bases, and the junction held 3 bases outside the gene matches. PCR used 60 Vbeta primers and 13 Jbeta primers. Assay: immunoSEQ multiplex PCR; the TCRdb copy retains only in-frame clones and omits some. The sample lists around 100,000 clones, 65% to 75% occurring once. Sequencing was performed on PBMCs. The J gene is TRBJ2-3, the V gene TRBV6-1; TRBD1 matches 11 bases. The source of this sequence is a man under 40 in good health and CMV-seropositive. CDR3 sequence: CASSWTGGKDTQYF. The DNA for the CDR3 is TGTGCCAGCAGTTGGACAGGGGGCAAAGATACGCAGTATTTT.